This TCR beta chain stems from a study of blood T cell repertoires in COVID-19. Whole-study context: From T cells, B-cell-depleted T cells, or PBMCs came the material, which was cDNA or gDNA.

Followed longitudinally, the Seattle patients had been enrolled during active infection. Per the original methods: Counts of nucleated cells, estimated from reference gene primer amplification, were obtained. The data were produced by immunoSEQ multiplex PCR, yet TCRdb's version contains in-frame clones alone and is incomplete. V and J calls and clone size come straight from that table; D and trimming were deduced from the DNA. Of some 140,000 clones in the sample, 75% to 85% were seen once. Sample: peripheral blood. This clonotype was sampled from an older woman with COVID-19, enrolled during active disease.

For the CDR3, the DNA is TGTGCCAGCAGCTTCAAGGGACAGGGATATGAAAAACTGTTTTTT. Residues: CASSFKGQGYEKLFF. This chain connects TRBV7-9 to TRBJ1-4, with TRBD1 identical over 9 bases. Germline V gene lookup returns CDR1 SEHNR and CDR2 FQNEAQ (reference sequence). CDR3 length: 15 residues. J gave up 6 bases and V 3 bases, and 5 bases lay outside the gene matches.